Following are 10 T cell receptor beta chains from one sample sequenced in a study of shared clonotypes between healthy human individuals (dated by TCRdb to 2020 to 2021). The library came from the immunoSEQ multiplex PCR assay. The clones in this table, taken by TCRdb from immuneACCESS, are in-frame only. Not every clone is retained; where verified, under half of the shortfall comes from an unresolved V gene, and the cause of the rest is unknown. This sample holds some 2,100,000 clones; roughly 95% were observed only once. Jointly, the top ten make up about 0.13% of the sample. Input material: naive CD4+ T cells sorted from blood. In light of the paper, this sample's cell subset or site label describes: CD45RA+ positively selected. Receptors originate from a man between 18 and 35 years old in good health.

Details on this clone: Other DNA sequences in this specimen translate into the identical CDR3. The chain combines TRBV18 with TRBJ2-7; TRBD1 might be the D (6 bases). The germline V gene has CDR1 KGHSH and CDR2 LQKENI. The CDR3 contains 13 residues. V lost 3 bases and J 2 bases, leaving 8 bases between the germline ends. CDR3 nucleotides: TGTGCCAGCTCACCCGGACAGACCTACGAGCAGTACTTC. This codes for CASSPGQTYEQYF.

The chain couples TRBV30 to TRBJ1-4, with D perhaps matching TRBD1 (6 bases). V was trimmed by 2 bases and J by 0 bases, leaving 13 bases between them. The CDR3 is 16 residues long. Germline CDR1 reads GTSNPN; CDR2 reads SVGIG (reference sequence). As DNA, the CDR3 is TGTGCCTGGAGTTGGTGGACAGATGCAACTAATGAAAAACTGTTTTTT. Amino acid sequence: CAWSWWTDATNEKLFF.

The genes are TRBV4-2 and TRBJ2-1, with 9 bases matching TRBD2. Unmatched junction bases numbered 6, after V lost 0 bases and J lost 6 bases. Germline-derived CDR1 and CDR2 are LGHNA and YNFKEQ. The length of the CDR3 is 16 residues. The chain's CDR3 is CASSQDLASGVNEQFF. The CDR3 DNA reads as TGTGCCAGCAGCCAAGATTTGGCTAGCGGGGTCAATGAGCAGTTCTTC.

The V and J genes are TRBV5-1 and TRBJ1-6, with TRBD1 identical over 9 bases. V trimming: 4 bases; J trimming: 8 bases; junction bases outside the gene matches: 7. In germline, CDR1 is SGHRS, CDR2 YFSETQ. CDR3 length: 15 residues. The CDR3 loop is CASSQKRQGDSPLHF. In DNA form, the CDR3 reads TGCGCCAGCAGCCAAAAAAGACAGGGGGATTCACCCCTCCACTTT.

The V gene is TRBV28, the J gene TRBJ1-6, with D hard to call. Trimming stripped 5 bases from V and 3 bases from J, with 5 bases between. Germline CDR1 MDHEN, CDR2 SYDVKM. CDR3 length: 13 residues. Here the CDR3 DNA reads TGTGCCAGCAGTATCTACTATAATTCACCCCTCCACTTT. The encoded protein is CASSIYYNSPLHF.

This clone has more than one count but fewer than ten. The sample carries other DNA sequences with the same CDR3. The genes are TRBV19 and TRBJ1-5, with 7 bases fitting TRBD1. The CDR3 contains 15 residues. V shed 3 bases, J shed 2 bases, and the junction held 4 bases outside the gene matches. Germline lookup yields CDR1 LNHDA and CDR2 SQIVND (reference sequence). The CDR3 DNA follows: TGTGCCAGTAGTATTGGAGGGGGCGGCAATCAGCCCCAGCATTTT. This sequence encodes CASSIGGGGNQPQHF.

The chain links TRBV5-1 to TRBJ1-1; weak D call: TRBD1 (6 bases). Germline CDR1 reads SGHRS; CDR2 reads YFSETQ. Trimming cost V 1 base and J 5 bases, with 15 bases left between them. This CDR3 comprises 15 residues. The CDR3 bases are TGCGCCAGCAGCTTGACCACAGGGACGGGGACTGAAGCTTTCTTT. Translation gives CASSLTTGTGTEAFF.

This sequence joins TRBV6-5 and TRBJ1-6, with D tentatively TRBD1 (6 bases). CDR3 length: 12 residues. Looked up from germline, CDR1 is MNHEY and CDR2 is SVGAGI. V was cut by 10 bases and J by 9 bases, with 13 bases left in between. CDR3 in DNA: TGTGCCACTTACAGGGAGGGTTCACCCCTCCACTTT. It specifies CATYREGSPLHF.

The gene calls are TRBV2 and TRBJ2-3, with 7 bases that match TRBD2. This CDR3 region has 14 residues. Germline lookup yields CDR1 SNHLY and CDR2 FYNNEI. V was clipped by 6 bases and J by 6 bases; unmatched bases: 9. CDR3 in DNA: TGTGCCAGCAGCCTTCCAAGCGGGAAGGATACGCAGTATTTT. Translated: CASSLPSGKDTQYF. Supplemented by reference TRBV2 and TRBJ2-3, the full variable domain reads EPEVTQTPSHQVTQMGQEVILRCVPISNHLYFYWYRQILGQKVEFLVSFYNNEISEKSEIFDDQFSVERPDGSNFTLKIRSTKLEDSAMYFCASSLPSGKDTQYFGPGTRLTVL.

In this sample, this clone turned up once. The chain uses TRBV6-1 and TRBJ2-3, with 7 bases identical to TRBD2. The germline CDR1 and CDR2 sequences are MNHNS and SASEGT. The CDR3 has 13 residues. The junction had 6 bases not matched to a gene; V was cut back by 7 bases and J by 5 bases. CDR3 sequence reads: CASIAGAGDTQYF. The CDR3 nucleotides are TGTGCCAGCATTGCGGGAGCAGGAGATACGCAGTATTTT.